The present T cell receptor (beta chain) was sequenced within a study of T cells in Graves' hyperthyroidism and ophthalmopathy. Study-wide points: Blood also contained most expanded thyroid clonotypes above 0.001.

The CDR3 covers 15 residues. Trimming left V 3 bases short and J 5 bases short, with 17 bases between. Germline lookup yields CDR1 DFQATT and CDR2 SNEGSKA (reference sequence). Authors of the study amplified TCR beta CDR3 regions from RNA transcripts. First-round RT-PCR of the TCR CDR3 relied on the HTBI primer set. TCRdb recomputed calls from the multiplex PCR reads with MiXCR, one row per CDR3 protein. The repertoire has some 600,000 distinct CDR3 sequences, about 15% of them found once; the top ten carry roughly 5.7%. Regarding this clonotype: Its target is unknown.

This TCR was sampled from a woman in her thirties with Graves' hyperthyroidism that later progressed to Graves' ophthalmopathy. This chain links TRBV20-1 with TRBJ2-1; D remains ambiguous. The material sequenced was blood. The CDR3 sequence: CSARSPSHLNNEQFF. In DNA, the CDR3 is TGCAGTGCTAGGTCTCCGTCACACCTAAACAATGAGCAGTTCTTC.